This T cell receptor beta chain comes out of a study of blood T cell repertoires in COVID-19. Study as a whole: Samples came from the United States, Italy and Spain, spanning acute and convalescent COVID-19.

V lost 5 bases to trimming and J lost 0 bases; unmatched junction nucleotides: 12. CDR1 and CDR2 (germline): KGHDR, SFDVKD. The CDR3 sequence is 18 residues long. The authors' processing: Amplified reference gene primers provided the basis for estimating nucleated cell counts. Clones were read by immunoSEQ multiplex PCR, and TCRdb kept only the in-frame ones, dropping some. V, J and clone size reflect that table, while D and trimming were determined from the DNA. The sample lists some 280,000 clones, around 89% seen once, with around 12% in the top ten. The receptor was derived from a woman aged 55 to 70 with acute or convalescent COVID-19. The chain combines TRBV24-1 with TRBJ2-3, with 8 bases lining up with TRBD2. The sequenced material came from peripheral blood. Here the CDR3 DNA reads TGTGCCACCAGTGGGCGGGTAGCTAGCGGGCCGAGCACAGATACGCAGTATTTT. Translating it yields CATSGRVASGPSTDTQYF.